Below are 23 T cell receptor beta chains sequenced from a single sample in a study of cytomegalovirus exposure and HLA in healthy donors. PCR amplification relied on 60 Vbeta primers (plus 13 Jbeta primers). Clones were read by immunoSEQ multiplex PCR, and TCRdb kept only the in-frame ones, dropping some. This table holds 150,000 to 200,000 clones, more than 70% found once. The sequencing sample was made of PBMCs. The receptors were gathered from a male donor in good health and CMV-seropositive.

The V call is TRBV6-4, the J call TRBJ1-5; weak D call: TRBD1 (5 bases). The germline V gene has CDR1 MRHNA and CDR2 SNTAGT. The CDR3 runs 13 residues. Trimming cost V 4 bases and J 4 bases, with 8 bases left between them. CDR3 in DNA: TGTGCCAGCAGTGTGCGGGGGAATCAGCCCCAGCATTTT. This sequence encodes CASSVRGNQPQHF.

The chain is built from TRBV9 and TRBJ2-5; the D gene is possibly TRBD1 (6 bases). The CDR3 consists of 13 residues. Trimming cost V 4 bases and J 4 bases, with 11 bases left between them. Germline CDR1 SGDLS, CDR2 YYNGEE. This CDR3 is CASSLGAGETQYF. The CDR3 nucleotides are TGTGCCAGCAGCCTGGGGGCAGGAGAGACCCAGTACTTC. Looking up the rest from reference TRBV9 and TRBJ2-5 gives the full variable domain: DSGVTQTPKHLITATGQRVTLRCSPRSGDLSVYWYQQSLDQGLQFLIQYYNGEERAKGNILERFSAQQFPDLHSELNLSSLELGDSALYFCASSLGAGETQYFGPGTRLLVL.

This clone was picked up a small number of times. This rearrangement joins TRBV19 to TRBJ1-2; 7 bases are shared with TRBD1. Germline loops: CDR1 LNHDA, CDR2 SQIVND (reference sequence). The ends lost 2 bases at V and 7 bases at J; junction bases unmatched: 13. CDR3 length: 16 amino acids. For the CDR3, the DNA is TGTGCCAGTAGTATATCGTGGGACAGCTCTGACTTTGGCTACACCTTC. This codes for CASSISWDSSDFGYTF.

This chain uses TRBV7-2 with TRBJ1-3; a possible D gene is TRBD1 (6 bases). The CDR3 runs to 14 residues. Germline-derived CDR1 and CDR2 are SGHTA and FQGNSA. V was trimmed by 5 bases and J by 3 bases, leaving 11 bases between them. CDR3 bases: TGTGCCAGCAGCCAACAGGGTATTGGAAACACCATATATTTT. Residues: CASSQQGIGNTIYF.

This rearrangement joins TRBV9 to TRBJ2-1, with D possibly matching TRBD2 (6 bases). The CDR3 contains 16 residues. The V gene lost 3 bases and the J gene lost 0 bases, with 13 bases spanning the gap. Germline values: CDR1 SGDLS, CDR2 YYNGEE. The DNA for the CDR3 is TGTGCCAGCAGCGCCGGGGACGGGAGCTCCTACAATGAGCAGTTCTTC. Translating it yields CASSAGDGSSYNEQFF.

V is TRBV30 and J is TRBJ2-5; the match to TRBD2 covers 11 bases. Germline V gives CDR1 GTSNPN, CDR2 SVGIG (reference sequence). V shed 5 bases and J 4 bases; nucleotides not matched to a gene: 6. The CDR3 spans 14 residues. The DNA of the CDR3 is TGTGCCTGGTATAGCGGGAGGGCCGTAGAGACCCAGTACTTC. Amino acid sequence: CAWYSGRAVETQYF.

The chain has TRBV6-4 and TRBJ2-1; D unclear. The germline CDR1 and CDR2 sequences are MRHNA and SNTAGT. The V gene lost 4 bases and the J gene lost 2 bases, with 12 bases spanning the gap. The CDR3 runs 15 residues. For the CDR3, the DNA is TGTGCCAGCAGTGTTAGTAGCTTAACCTACAATGAGCAGTTCTTC. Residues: CASSVSSLTYNEQFF.

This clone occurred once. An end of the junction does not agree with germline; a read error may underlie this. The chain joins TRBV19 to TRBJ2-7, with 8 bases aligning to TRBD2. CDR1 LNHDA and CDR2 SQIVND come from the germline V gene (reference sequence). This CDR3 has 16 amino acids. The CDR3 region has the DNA TGTGCCAGTAGGCCATCTTCGGGGCGGGGGGACTACGAGCAGTGCTTC. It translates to CASRPSSGRGDYEQCF.

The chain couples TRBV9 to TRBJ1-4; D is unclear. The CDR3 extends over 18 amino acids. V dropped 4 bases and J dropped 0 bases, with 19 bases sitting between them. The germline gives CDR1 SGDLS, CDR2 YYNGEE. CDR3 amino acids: CASSPQAGTRATNEKLFF. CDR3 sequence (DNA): TGTGCCAGCAGCCCTCAAGCGGGAACTCGTGCAACTAATGAAAAACTGTTTTTT. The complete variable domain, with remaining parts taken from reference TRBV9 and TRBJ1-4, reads DSGVTQTPKHLITATGQRVTLRCSPRSGDLSVYWYQQSLDQGLQFLIQYYNGEERAKGNILERFSAQQFPDLHSELNLSSLELGDSALYFCASSPQAGTRATNEKLFFGSGTQLSVL.

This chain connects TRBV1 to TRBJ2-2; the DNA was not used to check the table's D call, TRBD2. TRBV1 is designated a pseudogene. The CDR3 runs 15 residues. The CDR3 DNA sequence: TGCACCAGCAGCCCCAGACTAGCGGGTTCCGGGGAGCTGTTTTTT. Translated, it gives CTSSPRLAGSGELFF.

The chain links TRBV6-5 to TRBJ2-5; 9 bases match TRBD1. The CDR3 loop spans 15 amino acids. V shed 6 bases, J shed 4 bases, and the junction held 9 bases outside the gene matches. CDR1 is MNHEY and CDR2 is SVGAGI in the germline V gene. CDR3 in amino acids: CASSRGQGEVETQYF. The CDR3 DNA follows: TGTGCCAGCAGCCGGGGACAGGGAGAGGTAGAGACCCAGTACTTC.

CDR3 residues: CASSPTSAVGRGDTQYF. The DNA for the CDR3 is TGTGCCAGCTCACCTACCAGTGCTGTCGGGAGGGGAGATACGCAGTATTTT. The rearrangement links TRBV18 to TRBJ2-3; TRBD2 aligns across 8 bases. Losses at the gene ends were 3 bases for V and 5 bases for J; bases not matched to a gene: 13. The germline gives CDR1 KGHSH, CDR2 LQKENI. This CDR3 has 17 amino acids.

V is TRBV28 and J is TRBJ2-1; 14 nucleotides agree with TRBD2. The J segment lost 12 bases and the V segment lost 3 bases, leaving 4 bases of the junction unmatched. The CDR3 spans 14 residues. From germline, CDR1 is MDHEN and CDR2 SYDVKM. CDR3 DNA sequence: TGTGCCAGCAGTTTGGGACTAGCGGGAGCAGGGCAGTTCTTC. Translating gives CASSLGLAGAGQFF.

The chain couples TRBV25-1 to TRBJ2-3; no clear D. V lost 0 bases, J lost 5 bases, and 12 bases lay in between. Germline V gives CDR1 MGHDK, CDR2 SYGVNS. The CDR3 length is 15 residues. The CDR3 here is CASSEYLTDRDTQYF. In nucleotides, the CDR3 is TGTGCCAGCAGTGAATATTTGACTGACCGAGATACGCAGTATTTT.

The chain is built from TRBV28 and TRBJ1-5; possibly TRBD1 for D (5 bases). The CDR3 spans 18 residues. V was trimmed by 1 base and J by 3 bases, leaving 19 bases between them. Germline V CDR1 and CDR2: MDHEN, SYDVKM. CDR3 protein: CASSLYRAVGPVNQPQHF. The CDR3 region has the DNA TGTGCCAGCAGTTTATATAGGGCGGTGGGGCCAGTCAATCAGCCCCAGCATTTT.

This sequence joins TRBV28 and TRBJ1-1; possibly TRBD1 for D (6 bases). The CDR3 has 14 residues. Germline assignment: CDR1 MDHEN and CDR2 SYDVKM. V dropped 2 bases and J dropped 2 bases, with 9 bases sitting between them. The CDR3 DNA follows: TGTGCCAGCAGTTTAGCAGGGGTAAACACTGAAGCTTTCTTT. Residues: CASSLAGVNTEAFF.

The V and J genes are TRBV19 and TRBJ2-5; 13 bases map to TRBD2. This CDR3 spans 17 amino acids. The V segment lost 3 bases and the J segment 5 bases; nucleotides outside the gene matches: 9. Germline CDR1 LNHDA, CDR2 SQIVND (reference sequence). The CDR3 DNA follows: TGTGCCAGTAGTATGGGACTAGCGGGAAATCCAATCGAGACCCAGTACTTC. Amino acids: CASSMGLAGNPIETQYF.

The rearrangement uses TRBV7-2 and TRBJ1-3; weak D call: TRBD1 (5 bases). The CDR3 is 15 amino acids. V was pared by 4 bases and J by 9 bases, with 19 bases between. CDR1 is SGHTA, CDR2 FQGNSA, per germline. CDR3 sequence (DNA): TGTGCCAGCAGCTCGGGGGACTTTTCCCGGAGCACCATATATTTT. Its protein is CASSSGDFSRSTIYF.

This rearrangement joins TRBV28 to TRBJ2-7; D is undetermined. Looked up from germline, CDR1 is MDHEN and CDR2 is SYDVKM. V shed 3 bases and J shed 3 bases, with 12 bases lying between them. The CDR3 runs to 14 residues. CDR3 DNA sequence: TGTGCCAGCAGTTTTGGCAGGCGTGACTACGAGCAGTACTTC. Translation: CASSFGRRDYEQYF.

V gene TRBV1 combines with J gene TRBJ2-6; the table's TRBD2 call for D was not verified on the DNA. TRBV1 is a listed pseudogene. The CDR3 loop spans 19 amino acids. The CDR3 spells CTSSHWTSPCSGRANVLTF. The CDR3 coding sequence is TGCACCAGCAGCCATTGGACTAGCCCCTGCTCTGGGAGGGCCAACGTCCTGACTTTC.

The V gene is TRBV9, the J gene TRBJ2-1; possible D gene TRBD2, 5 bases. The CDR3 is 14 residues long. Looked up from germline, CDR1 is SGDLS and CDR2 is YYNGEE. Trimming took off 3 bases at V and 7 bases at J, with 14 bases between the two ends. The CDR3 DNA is TGTGCCAGCAGCGCAGCCGGGATAACAAATGAGCAGTTCTTC. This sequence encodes CASSAAGITNEQFF.

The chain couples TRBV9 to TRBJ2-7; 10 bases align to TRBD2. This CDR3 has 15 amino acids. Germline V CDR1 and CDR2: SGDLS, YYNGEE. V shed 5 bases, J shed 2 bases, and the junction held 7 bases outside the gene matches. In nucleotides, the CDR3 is TGTGCCAGCAGGTCTAGCGGGAGACCTACCTACGAGCAGTACTTC. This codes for CASRSSGRPTYEQYF.

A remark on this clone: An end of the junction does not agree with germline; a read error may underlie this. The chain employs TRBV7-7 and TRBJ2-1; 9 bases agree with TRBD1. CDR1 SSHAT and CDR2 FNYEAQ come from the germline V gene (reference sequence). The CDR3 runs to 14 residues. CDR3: CASSSGQGGNEQFF. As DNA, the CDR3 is TGTGCTAGCAGCTCGGGACAGGGAGGGAATGAGCAGTTCTTC.